This TCR beta chain came from a study of blood T cell repertoires in COVID-19. The wider study: Donors in the United States, Italy and Spain gave samples during acute or convalescent COVID-19. T cells, B-cell-depleted T cells, or PBMCs provided the cDNA or gDNA that served as material.

The length of the CDR3 is 14 residues. This clone was observed a few times. Method: immunoSEQ multiplex PCR; TCRdb's copy keeps in-frame clones and lacks some. The sample lists 200,000 or so clones, approximately 79% occurring once. The genes are TRBV21-1 and TRBJ1-2; the table assigns TRBD1, which was not confirmed against the DNA. TRBV21-1 is a recognized pseudogene. The clonotype originates from a man in his 60s with active or convalescent COVID-19. The sample consisted of peripheral blood. The CDR3 DNA reads TGTGCCAGCAGGCCGGGACAGGGGTTCTATGGCTACACCTTC. Translating it yields CASRPGQGFYGYTF.